One and the same sample provided the 5 T cell receptor beta chains below, sequenced in a study of T cells in Graves' hyperthyroidism and ophthalmopathy. RNA transcripts gave rise to amplified TCR beta CDR3 regions. With the HTBI primer set, the TCR CDR3 went through a first round of RT-PCR. TCRdb ran MiXCR on the multiplex PCR reads and lists one entry per CDR3 protein. The sample lists 300,000 or so distinct CDR3 sequences; roughly a fifth were seen once. Sequenced: blood. The receptor set was obtained from a woman in her forties or fifties with Graves' hyperthyroidism.

This clonotype showed up many times. The chain joins TRBV5-5 to TRBJ2-7; 8 bases map to TRBD2. J lost 2 bases, V lost 0 bases, and 4 bases had no gene match. Germline assignment: CDR1 SGHKS and CDR2 YYEKEE (reference sequence). CDR3 length: 15 amino acids. The CDR3 DNA sequence: TGTGCCAGCAGCTTGGTAGGACTAGCAACCTACGAGCAGTACTTC. This gives the protein CASSLVGLATYEQYF.

This clonotype was seen many times. The gene calls are TRBV28 and TRBJ2-3, with 10 positions matching TRBD2. Germline lookup yields CDR1 MDHEN and CDR2 SYDVKM. Trimming took 6 bases from V and 5 from J; bases not matched to a gene: 5. This CDR3 comprises 14 residues. The CDR3 reads CASSGTSDIDTQYF. In nucleotides, the CDR3 is TGTGCCAGCAGCGGGACTAGCGATATAGATACGCAGTATTTT. The entire variable domain, with the rest obtained from reference TRBV28 and TRBJ2-3, is as follows: DVKVTQSSRYLVKRTGEKVFLECVQDMDHENMFWYRQDPGLGLRLIYFSYDVKMKEKGDIPEGYSVSREKKERFSLILESASTNQTSMYLCASSGTSDIDTQYFGPGTRLTVL.

The sample holds many counts of this clonotype. The chain combines TRBV6-2 or TRBV6-3 with TRBJ1-1; no clear D gene. CDR3 length: 13 amino acids. Trimming took 7 bases from V and 5 from J, leaving 14 bases between them. Germline V gives CDR1 MNHEY, CDR2 SVGEGT. The CDR3 DNA follows: TGTGCCAGCACCGAAACGGGCGGAACTGAAGCTTTCTTT. The encoded protein is CASTETGGTEAFF.

This clonotype occurred many times. The chain couples TRBV20-1 to TRBJ2-5; 8 bases fit TRBD1. CDR3 size: 16 residues. V shed 0 bases, J shed 5 bases, and the junction held 11 bases outside the gene matches. Germline V gives CDR1 DFQATT, CDR2 SNEGSKA (reference sequence). The chain's CDR3 is CSARDSGPRQGETQYF. The CDR3 bases are TGCAGTGCTAGAGATTCAGGCCCTCGACAGGGGGAGACCCAGTACTTC.

This clonotype has ten or more counts. The chain has TRBV12-3 or TRBV12-4 and TRBJ2-4, with 12 bases matching TRBD2. V lost 5 bases and J lost 1; bases outside the gene matches: 12. The CDR3 runs 19 residues. CDR3 in DNA: TGTGCCAGCAGTCCAATGACTAGCGGGAGAGGTGGGGCCAAAAACATTCAGTACTTC. Its translation is CASSPMTSGRGGAKNIQYF.